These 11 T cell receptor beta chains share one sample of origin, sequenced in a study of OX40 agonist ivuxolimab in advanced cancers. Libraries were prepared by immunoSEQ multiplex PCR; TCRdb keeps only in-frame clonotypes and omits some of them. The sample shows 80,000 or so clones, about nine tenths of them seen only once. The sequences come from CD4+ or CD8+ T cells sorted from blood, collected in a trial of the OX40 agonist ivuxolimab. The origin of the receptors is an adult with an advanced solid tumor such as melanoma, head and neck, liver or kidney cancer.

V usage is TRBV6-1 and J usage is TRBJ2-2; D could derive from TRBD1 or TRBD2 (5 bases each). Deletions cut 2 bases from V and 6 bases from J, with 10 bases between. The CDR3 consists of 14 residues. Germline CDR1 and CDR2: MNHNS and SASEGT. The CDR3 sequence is CASSERGAAGELFF. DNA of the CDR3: TGTGCCAGCAGTGAACGAGGGGCGGCCGGGGAGCTGTTTTTT.

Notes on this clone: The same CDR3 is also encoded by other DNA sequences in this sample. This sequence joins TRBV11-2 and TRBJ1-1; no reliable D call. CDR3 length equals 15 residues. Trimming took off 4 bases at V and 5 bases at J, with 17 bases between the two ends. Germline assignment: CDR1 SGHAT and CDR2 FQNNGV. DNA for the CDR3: TGTGCCAGCAGCTCGGGCCCTCCCGGCTTGACTGAAGCTTTCTTT. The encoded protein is CASSSGPPGLTEAFF.

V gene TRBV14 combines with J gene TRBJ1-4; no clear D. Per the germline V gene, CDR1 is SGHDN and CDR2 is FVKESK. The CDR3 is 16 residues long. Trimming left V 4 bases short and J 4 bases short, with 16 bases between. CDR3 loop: CASSPSTWGRNEKLFF. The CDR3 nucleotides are TGTGCCAGCAGCCCTTCTACTTGGGGTCGTAATGAAAAACTGTTTTTT.

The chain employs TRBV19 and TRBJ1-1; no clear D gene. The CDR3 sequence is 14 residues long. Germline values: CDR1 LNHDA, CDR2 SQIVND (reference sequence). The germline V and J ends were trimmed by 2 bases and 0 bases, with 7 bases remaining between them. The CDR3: CASSISRLNTEAFF. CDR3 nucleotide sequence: TGTGCCAGTAGTATATCCCGTTTGAACACTGAAGCTTTCTTT.

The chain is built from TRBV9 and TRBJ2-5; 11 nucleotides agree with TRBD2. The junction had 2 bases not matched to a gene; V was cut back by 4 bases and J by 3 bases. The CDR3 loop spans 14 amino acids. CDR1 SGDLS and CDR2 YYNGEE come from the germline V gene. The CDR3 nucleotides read TGTGCCAGCAGCATACTAGCGGGAGAAGAGACCCAGTACTTC. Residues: CASSILAGEETQYF.

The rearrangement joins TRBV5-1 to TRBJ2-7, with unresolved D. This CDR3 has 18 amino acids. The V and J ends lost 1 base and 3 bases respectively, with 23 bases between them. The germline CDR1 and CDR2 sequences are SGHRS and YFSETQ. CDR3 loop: CASSLPPQLPMSRYEQYF. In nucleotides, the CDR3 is TGCGCCAGCAGCTTGCCCCCCCAACTCCCGATGTCACGCTACGAGCAGTACTTC.

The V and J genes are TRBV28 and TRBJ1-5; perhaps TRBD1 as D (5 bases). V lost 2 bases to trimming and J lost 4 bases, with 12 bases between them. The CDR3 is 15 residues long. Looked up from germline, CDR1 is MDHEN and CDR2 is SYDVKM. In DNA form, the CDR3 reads TGTGCCAGCAGTTTAGGGGGAGGGGTTAATCAGCCCCAGCATTTT. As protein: CASSLGGGVNQPQHF.

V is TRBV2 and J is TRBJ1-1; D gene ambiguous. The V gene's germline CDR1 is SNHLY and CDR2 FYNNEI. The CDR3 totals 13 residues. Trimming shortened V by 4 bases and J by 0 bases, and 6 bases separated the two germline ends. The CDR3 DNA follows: TGTGCCAGCAGTGGGGCAGTGAACACTGAAGCTTTCTTT. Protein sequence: CASSGAVNTEAFF.

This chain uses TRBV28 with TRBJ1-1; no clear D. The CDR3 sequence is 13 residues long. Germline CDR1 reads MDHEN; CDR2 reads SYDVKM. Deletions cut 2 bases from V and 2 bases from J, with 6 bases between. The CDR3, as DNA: TGTGCCAGCAGTTTAAGTAGCAACACTGAAGCTTTCTTT. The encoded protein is CASSLSSNTEAFF.

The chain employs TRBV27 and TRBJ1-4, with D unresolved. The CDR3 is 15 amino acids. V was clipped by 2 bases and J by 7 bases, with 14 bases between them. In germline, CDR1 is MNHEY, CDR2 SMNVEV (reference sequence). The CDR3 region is CASSLRYGRGEKLFF. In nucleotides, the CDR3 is TGTGCCAGCAGTTTACGGTATGGTAGAGGTGAAAAACTGTTTTTT.

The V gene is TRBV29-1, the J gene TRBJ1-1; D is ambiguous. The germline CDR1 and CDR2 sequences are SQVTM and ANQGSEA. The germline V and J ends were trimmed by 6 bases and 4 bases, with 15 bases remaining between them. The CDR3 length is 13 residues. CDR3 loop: CSVFHSAGTEAFF. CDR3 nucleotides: TGCAGCGTCTTCCACAGCGCTGGCACTGAAGCTTTCTTT. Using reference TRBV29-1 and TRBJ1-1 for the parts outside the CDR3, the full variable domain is SAVISQKPSRDICQRGTSLTIQCQVDSQVTMMFWYRQQPGQSLTLIATANQGSEATYESGFVIDKFPISRPNLTFSTLTVSNMSPEDSSIYLCSVFHSAGTEAFFGQGTRLTVV.